This is a list of T cell receptor beta chains from one sample in a study of regulatory T cells in long-lasting Graves disease. Each CDR3 protein gets one entry after TCRdb re-called the multiplex PCR reads with MiXCR. The repertoire holds over 350,000 distinct CDR3 sequences, with about 15% as singletons. The sample also formed part of further work on T cells in Graves' hyperthyroidism and ophthalmopathy.

Sequenced material: peripheral blood mononuclear cells (PBMCs), taken at new diagnosis, from a patient treated with antithyroid drugs. The receptors originated from a woman in her thirties or forties with Graves disease. Each CDR3 is given with its conserved first and last residue. A D gene is named only where the DNA matches it firmly. Rows give clone size only sometimes, using once, few, many, or a class for an expanded clone.

NA	few	TRBJ1-4	TRBV19	CASSRLDGEKLFF	TGTGCCAGTTCCCGGCTAGATGGGGAAAAACTGTTTTTT
TRBD1	few	TRBJ2-7	TRBV6-1	CASRSRDRESYEQYF	TGTGCCAGCAGGTCCCGGGACAGGGAATCCTACGAGCAGTACTTC
TRBD2	many	TRBJ2-7	TRBV27	CASSRLAGLYEQYF	TGTGCCAGCAGTAGATTAGCGGGGCTATACGAGCAGTACTTC
TRBD2	many	TRBJ2-1	TRBV24-1	CATSDTLGREGDNEQFF	TGTGCCACCAGTGATACCCTAGGGCGGGAGGGCGACAATGAGCAGTTCTTC
TRBD2	many	TRBJ2-1	TRBV28	CASSFVFTSGSGSEQFF	TGTGCCAGCAGTTTTGTCTTCACTAGCGGGAGTGGTAGTGAGCAGTTCTTC
NA	many	TRBJ1-1	TRBV11-3	CASSSSGWGEAFF	TGTGCCAGCAGCTCGTCAGGATGGGGAGAAGCTTTCTTT
NA	NA	TRBJ1-1	TRBV5-4	CASSPAGAQVTEAFF	TGTGCCAGCAGCCCGGCGGGGGCGCAAGTGACTGAAGCTTTCTTT
TRBD2	many	TRBJ2-1	TRBV7-2	CASSLGLAGDNNEQFF	TGTGCCAGCAGCTTAGGACTAGCGGGAGACAACAATGAGCAGTTCTTC
NA	NA	TRBJ1-2	TRBV20-1	CSAYRTVGGYTF	TGCAGTGCTTACCGGACAGTAGGTGGCTACACCTTC
NA	many	TRBJ1-1	TRBV14	CASSQVSTEAFF	TGTGCCAGCAGCCAAGTTAGCACTGAAGCTTTCTTT
NA	many	TRBJ2-5	TRBV27	CASSLRGGGETQYF	TGTGCCAGCTCCCTACGGGGAGGGGGCGAGACCCAGTACTTC
NA	many	TRBJ2-5	TRBV28	CASSFWDYQETQYF	TGTGCCAGCAGTTTCTGGGACTACCAAGAGACCCAGTACTTC
NA	many	TRBJ2-7	TRBV5-1	CASSLIGEPYEQYF	TGCGCCAGCAGCTTGATTGGGGAGCCCTACGAGCAGTACTTC
NA	few	TRBJ2-7	TRBV9	CASSEDSAYEQYF	TGTGCCAGCAGCGAAGACAGTGCCTACGAGCAGTACTTC
NA	many	TRBJ1-1	TRBV3-1	CASIRAGDTEAFF	TGTGCCAGCATACGAGCTGGGGACACTGAAGCTTTCTTT
NA	many	TRBJ1-2	TRBV29-1	CSVLAQGDPNYGYTF	TGCAGCGTTCTCGCTCAGGGAGACCCTAACTATGGCTACACCTTC
TRBD2	many	TRBJ2-3	TRBV7-9	CASSLGETSGRTDTQYF	TGTGCCAGCAGCTTAGGGGAGACTAGCGGGAGGACAGATACGCAGTATTTT
TRBD1	many	TRBJ2-7	TRBV13	CASSSTGENYEQYF	TGTGCCAGCAGCTCGACAGGGGAAAACTACGAGCAGTACTTC
NA	NA	TRBJ2-3	TRBV7-9	CASSAYEGPDTQYF	TGTGCCAGCAGCGCCTACGAGGGCCCAGATACGCAGTATTTT
TRBD2	many	TRBJ2-7	TRBV5-1	CASSFRSGRGEEQYF	TGCGCCAGCAGCTTTCGGAGCGGGAGAGGGGAAGAGCAGTACTTC
NA	NA	TRBJ1-5	TRBV7-2	CASSTGQPHQPQHF	TGTGCCAGCAGCACAGGACAGCCTCATCAGCCCCAGCATTTT
NA	NA	TRBJ2-7	TRBV20-1	CSAWDLASYEQYF	TGCAGTGCTTGGGACTTAGCATCCTACGAGCAGTACTTC
NA	few	TRBJ2-3	TRBV7-9	CASSEGTLRTDTQYF	TGTGCCAGCAGCGAGGGGACCCTACGCACAGATACGCAGTATTTT
NA	many	TRBJ1-2	TRBV2	CASSERHGRPRLNYGYTF	TGTGCCAGCTCTGAAAGGCACGGGCGGCCCCGACTCAACTATGGCTACACCTTC
NA	NA	TRBJ2-5	TRBV20-1	CSVIHQGRETQYF	TGCAGTGTCATACATCAGGGTAGGGAGACCCAGTACTTC
NA	many	TRBJ2-1	TRBV12-3/TRBV12-4	CASSLVLEQFF	TGTGCCAGCAGTCTCGTTCTAGAGCAGTTCTTC
NA	many	TRBJ2-7	TRBV6-2/TRBV6-3	CASSLGLDNEQYF	TGTGCCAGCAGTTTAGGCCTCGACAACGAGCAGTACTTC
NA	NA	TRBJ1-5	TRBV4-1	CAASPDGTIARPQHF	TGCGCCGCCAGCCCAGACGGGACTATCGCCCGGCCCCAGCATTTT
TRBD2	many	TRBJ2-5	TRBV7-7	CASSQGLAGGAETQYF	TGTGCTAGCAGCCAGGGACTAGCGGGAGGAGCAGAGACCCAGTACTTC
TRBD1	many	TRBJ2-5	TRBV7-2	CASSQPGQGNQETQYF	TGTGCCAGCAGCCAACCGGGACAGGGAAACCAAGAGACCCAGTACTTC
TRBD1	NA	TRBJ1-3	TRBV9	CASSGQGTTLDTIYF	TGTGCCAGCAGCGGACAGGGGACCACCCTCGACACCATATATTTT
TRBD1	few	TRBJ2-4	TRBV2	CASSPDRGDKNIQYF	TGTGCCAGCAGTCCGGACAGGGGGGACAAAAACATTCAGTACTTC
TRBD2	NA	TRBJ2-7	TRBV7-6	CASSGLAGGREQYF	TGTGCCAGCAGCGGACTAGCGGGAGGTCGCGAGCAGTACTTC
NA	NA	TRBJ2-6	TRBV7-2	CASSPSLAGANVLTF	TGTGCCAGCAGCCCTTCGCTAGCTGGGGCCAACGTCCTGACTTTC